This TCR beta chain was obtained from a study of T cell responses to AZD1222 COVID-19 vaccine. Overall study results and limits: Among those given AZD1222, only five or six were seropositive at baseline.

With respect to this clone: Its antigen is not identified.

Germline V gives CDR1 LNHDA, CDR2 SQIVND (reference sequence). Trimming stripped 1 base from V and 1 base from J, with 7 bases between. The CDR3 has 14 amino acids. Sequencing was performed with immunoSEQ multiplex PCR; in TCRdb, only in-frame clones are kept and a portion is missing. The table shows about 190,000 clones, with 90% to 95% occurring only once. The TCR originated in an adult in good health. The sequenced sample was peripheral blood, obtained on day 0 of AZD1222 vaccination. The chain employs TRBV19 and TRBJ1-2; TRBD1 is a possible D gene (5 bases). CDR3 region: CASSIGQFNYGYTF. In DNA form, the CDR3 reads TGTGCCAGTAGTATAGGACAGTTTAACTATGGCTACACCTTC.